Reported below is one T cell receptor beta chain. Its antigen is not identified. The record originates from a study of cytomegalovirus exposure and HLA in healthy donors. The study's findings and limits: It has been reported that TCR beta sequences accurately predicted the HLA-A and HLA-B alleles of most subjects. With further analysis later on, most CMV-associated TCR beta chains appeared HLA-restricted. With later analysis, a missense DCLRE1C variant became linked to TCR beta V- and J-gene trimming.

Trimming shortened V by 5 bases and J by 4 bases, and 17 bases separated the two germline ends. CDR3 size: 15 residues. Germline lookup yields CDR1 SEHNR and CDR2 FQNEAQ (reference sequence). Use of 60 Vbeta and 13 Jbeta primers characterized the PCR. The table came from immunoSEQ multiplex PCR; TCRdb's copy has only in-frame clones and leaves some out. The sample contains approximately 97,000 clones, approximately 87% of which appear only once. The source material was PBMCs. The clonotype comes from a man aged 40-55 years in good health and CMV-seronegative. This chain links TRBV7-9 with TRBJ1-1; D unresolved. The CDR3 region is CASSPPRVIGTEAFF. DNA of the CDR3: TGTGCCAGCAGCCCCCCCCGGGTTATAGGCACTGAAGCTTTCTTT.